This T cell receptor beta chain appears in the sequencing data of a study of blood T cell repertoires in COVID-19. V dropped 3 bases and J dropped 1 base, with 9 bases sitting between them. Per the germline V gene, CDR1 is LGHDT and CDR2 is YNNKEL (reference sequence). The CDR3 has 15 amino acids. Seattle enrolled patients during active infection and tracked them longitudinally. Some clones are missing from TCRdb's copy, which holds only in-frame ones; the method was immunoSEQ multiplex PCR. Of over 150,000 clones listed, around nine tenths are singletons. This receptor was identified in a man in his sixties with COVID-19, enrolled during active disease. V gene TRBV3-1 (or the pseudogene TRBV3-2) combines with J gene TRBJ2-2; D is perhaps TRBD1 (6 bases). Sequencing was performed on peripheral blood. CDR3 in DNA: TGTGCCAGCAGCCAGTTGACAGGGAACACCGGGGAGCTGTTTTTT. Protein: CASSQLTGNTGELFF.